This T cell receptor beta chain was sequenced in a study of blood T cells in healthy people across ages. CDR1 is MGHDK, CDR2 SYGVNS, per germline. The V gene lost 0 bases and the J gene lost 6 bases, with 14 bases spanning the gap. This CDR3 region has 15 residues. Next came a second PCR, run for about 7 to 12 cycles, which used a sample-barcoded 5' primer along with a J-beta primer mix. Each CDR3 protein is one row after TCRdb ran MiXCR on the 5' RACE reads. The repertoire has some 1.8 million distinct CDR3 sequences, about two fifths of them found once; the top ten carry roughly 23%. This chain joins TRBV25-1 and TRBJ1-2; D remains ambiguous. The origin of this receptor is a human donor in good health. The sequenced sample consisted of blood. CDR3: CASSEYFPGVNGYTF. DNA for the CDR3: TGTGCCAGCAGTGAATATTTTCCCGGGGTCAATGGCTACACCTTC.